This T cell receptor (beta chain) was sequenced during a study of breast tumors, draining lymph nodes, adjacent tissues. Study-level results: Findings are consistent with lymph node origin and intratumoral expansion of most tumor T cells. Tumor TCR diversity was below lymph nodes but above nontumor tissue. Data only fit, rather than demonstrated, lymph node origin of most tumor T cells.

Concerning this clonotype itself: Its antigen is undetermined.

The lymph nodes were axillary draining lymph nodes from breast cancer patients. TCRdb ran MiXCR on the multiplex PCR reads and lists one entry per CDR3 protein. Among roughly 100,000 distinct CDR3 sequences listed, less than 40% were seen once. The CDR3 contains 15 residues. From germline, CDR1 is SEHNR and CDR2 FQNEAQ (reference sequence). The V gene lost 1 base and the J gene lost 5 bases, with 11 bases spanning the gap. The TCR originated in a female donor with breast cancer. Some clones in this sample may be carry-over from other donors' samples. The source material was axillary lymph node tissue. The chain links TRBV7-9 to TRBJ1-4; a possible D gene is TRBD1 (5 bases). CDR3 in amino acids: CASSLVAGLNEKLFF. Written as DNA, the CDR3 is TGTGCCAGCAGCTTAGTAGCAGGGCTAAATGAAAAACTGTTTTTT.